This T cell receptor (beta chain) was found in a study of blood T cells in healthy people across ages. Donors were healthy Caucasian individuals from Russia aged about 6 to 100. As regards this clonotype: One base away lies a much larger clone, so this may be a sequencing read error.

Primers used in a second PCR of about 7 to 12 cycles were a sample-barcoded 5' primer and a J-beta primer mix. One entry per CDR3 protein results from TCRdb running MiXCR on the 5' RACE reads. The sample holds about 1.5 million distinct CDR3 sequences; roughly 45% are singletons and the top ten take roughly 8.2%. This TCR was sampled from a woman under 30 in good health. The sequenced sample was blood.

The CDR3 sequence is CASSPDITREQYF. CDR3 bases: TGTGCCAGCAGCCCGGACATAACTCGCGAGCAGTACTTC. The chain couples TRBV7-9 to TRBJ2-7, with D possibly TRBD1 on 5 matching bases. CDR3 size: 13 residues. Germline V gene data show CDR1 as SEHNR and CDR2 as FQNEAQ (reference sequence). V lost 5 bases, J lost 6 bases, and 14 bases lay in between.